This TCR beta chain originates from a study of blood T cells in healthy people across ages. Worth noting for this clonotype: Its specificity is unknown. One end of the junction is discordant with germline, which a read error may explain.

A second about 6 to 12 cycle PCR used barcoded and J-beta primers. TCRdb recomputed calls from the 5' RACE reads with MiXCR, one row per CDR3 protein. The repertoire holds hundreds of thousands of distinct CDR3 sequences, with about 42% as singletons. CDR3 length: 16 amino acids. Germline lookup yields CDR1 SGHTA and CDR2 FQGNSA. Investigators took roughly 10 milliliters of peripheral blood from every donor. Study-wide results and limits: Diversity was higher, and naive CD4+ cells more numerous, in long-lived donors than in aged donors.

The sequence derives from a man aged 55 to 70 in good health. The chain is built from TRBV7-2 and TRBJ2-7; TRBD2 aligns across 12 bases. The source material was blood. The CDR3 here is CASSTTSGGPSYGQYF. CDR3 nucleotides: TGTGCCAGCAGCACAACTAGCGGGGGGCCATCCTACGGGCAGTACTTC.